This T cell receptor beta chain comes out of a study of blood T cell repertoires in COVID-19. Germline values: CDR1 SEHNR, CDR2 FQNEAQ (reference sequence). The CDR3 sequence is 14 residues long. V lost 1 base and J lost 5, with 11 bases in between. This clone has a handful of counts. Sequenced by immunoSEQ multiplex PCR; TCRdb stores in-frame clones only, minus some. This repertoire shows tens of thousands of clones, more than 80% found once; its top ten account for about 3.8%. The clonotype comes from a woman between 35 and 50 years old with acute COVID-19. Sequencing was done on a sample of PBMCs or T cells enriched from blood (not recorded which). The J gene is TRBJ2-5, the V gene TRBV7-9; the D gene is possibly TRBD1 (5 bases). CDR3 sequence (DNA): TGTGCCAGCAGCTTAGGACAGACGCGGGAGACCCAGTACTTC. This sequence encodes CASSLGQTRETQYF.